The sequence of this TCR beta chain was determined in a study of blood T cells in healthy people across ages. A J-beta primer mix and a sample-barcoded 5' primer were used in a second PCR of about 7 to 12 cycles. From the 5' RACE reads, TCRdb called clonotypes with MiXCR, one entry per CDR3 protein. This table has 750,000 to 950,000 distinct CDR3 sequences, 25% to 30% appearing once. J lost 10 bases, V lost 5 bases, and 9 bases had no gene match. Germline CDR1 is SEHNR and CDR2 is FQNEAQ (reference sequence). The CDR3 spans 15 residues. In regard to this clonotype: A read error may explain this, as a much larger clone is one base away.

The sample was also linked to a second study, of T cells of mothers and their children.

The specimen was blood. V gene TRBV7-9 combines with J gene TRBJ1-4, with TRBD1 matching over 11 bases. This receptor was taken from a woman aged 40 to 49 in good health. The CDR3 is CASSLDRGQSGKLFF. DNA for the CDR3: TGTGCCAGCAGCCTGGACAGGGGGCAGTCTGGAAAACTGTTTTTT.